The text below deals with one T cell receptor (beta chain). This clonotype was recorded a few times. The antigen it recognizes is unknown. No base quality information exists; no much larger clone differs at one position. V is shortened by 3 bases, J by 0 bases, and the region joining them spans 11 bases. CDR1 and CDR2 are drawn from the germline V gene: MRHNA, SNTAGT. The cysteine opens and the phenylalanine closes a CDR3 of 15 amino acids. CDR3 DNA only is kept here, 45 bases in frame from base 1. Library prep was done by RACE. TCRdb shows the sequencer as NextSeq 500. During library preparation, unique molecular identifiers were attached to individual cDNA molecules so that TCRs could be counted quantitatively and reproducibly. On the authors' methods: A median of approximately 100,000 TCRs per sample was observed, with a range of about 20,000 to 750,000. V, J and CDR3 annotation of the TCR reads was performed with the Decombinator software suite. For PS versus PT1 abundance plots, all samples were subsampled to the same number of TCRs (28,000). Expanded TCRs were defined as absent before sensitization and observed at least eight times at the 2-week time point. The public reads were run again by TCRdb, first through fastp at Q25 and then through MiXCR, and only productive beta chains were kept. Duplicate CDR3 protein sequences are folded into a single record with the most common DNA and genes. It is TCRdb's table, rather than the study itself, that gives the V and J calls and clone size. A total of more than 70,000 distinct CDR3 sequences appear in this sample, about 8.7% of them only once. Jointly, the top ten make up about 3% of the sample.

The sample is drawn from a study of human T cells and chemical hapten exposure (TCRdb year 2021). In the study overall: The libraries were sequenced as a pool, and the TCR yield per sample differed mostly because of small variations in library volumes within the pool. The study tracked peripheral blood TCR repertoire changes in vivo during primary and secondary sensitization to the hapten diphenylcyclopropenone (DPC) in alopecia patients. Each blood RNA sample was used to sequence both TCR alpha and TCR beta chains.

Reading the label with the study, this specimen's time point is: healthy volunteer bleed at 2 weeks. Unfractionated whole blood was collected in Tempus Blood RNA tubes, and total RNA was extracted from that blood. Roughly five healthy volunteers acted as controls for TCR sequencing and had blood drawn at day 0, 2 weeks and 6 weeks. On the study overall, not on this receptor specifically: No change with DPC sensitization was found in the number of TCRs above 1 in 1000 frequency, and no evidence of global repertoire structure alterations was found. After repeated subsampling, the strength of the expansion versus patch-test correlation and the threshold at which it became significant changed.

Sequenced input: whole blood. The chain employs TRBV6-4 and TRBJ1-1; TRBD1 is a possible D gene, resting on 6 matching bases. This receptor was obtained from a female donor in good health. Some clones in this sample may be carry-over from other donors' samples. CDR3 loop: CASSEVAGVNTEAFF. The sequence in DNA is TGTGCCAGCAGTGAAGTAGCAGGGGTGAACACTGAAGCTTTCTTT.